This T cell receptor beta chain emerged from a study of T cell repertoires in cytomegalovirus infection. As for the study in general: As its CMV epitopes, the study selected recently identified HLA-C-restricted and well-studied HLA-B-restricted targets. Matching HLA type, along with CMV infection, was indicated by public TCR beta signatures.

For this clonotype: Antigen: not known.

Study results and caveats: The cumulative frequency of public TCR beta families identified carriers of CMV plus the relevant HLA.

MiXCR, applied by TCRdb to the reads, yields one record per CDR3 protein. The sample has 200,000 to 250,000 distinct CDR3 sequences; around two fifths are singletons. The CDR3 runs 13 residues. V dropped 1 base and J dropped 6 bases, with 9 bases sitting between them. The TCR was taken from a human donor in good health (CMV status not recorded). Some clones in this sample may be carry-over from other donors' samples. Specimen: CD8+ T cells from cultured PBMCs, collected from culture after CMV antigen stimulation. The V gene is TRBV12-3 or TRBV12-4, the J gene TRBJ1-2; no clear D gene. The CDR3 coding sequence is TGTGCCAGCAGTTTAGGGGGAATCCATGGCTACACCTTC. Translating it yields CASSLGGIHGYTF.